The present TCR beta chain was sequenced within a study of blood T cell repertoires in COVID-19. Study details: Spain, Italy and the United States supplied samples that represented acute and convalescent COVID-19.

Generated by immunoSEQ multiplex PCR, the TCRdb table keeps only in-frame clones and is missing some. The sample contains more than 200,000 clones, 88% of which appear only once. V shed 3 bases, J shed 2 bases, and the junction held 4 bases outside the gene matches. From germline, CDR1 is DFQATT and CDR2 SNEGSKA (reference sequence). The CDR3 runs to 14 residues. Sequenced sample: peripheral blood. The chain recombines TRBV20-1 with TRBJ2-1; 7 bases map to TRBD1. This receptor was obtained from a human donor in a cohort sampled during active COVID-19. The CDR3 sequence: CSASKTGTYNEQFF. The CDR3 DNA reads TGCAGTGCTAGTAAGACAGGGACCTACAATGAGCAGTTCTTC.